Listed here are 19 T cell receptor beta chains from one sample, sequenced in a study of T cell changes during pregnancy in multiple sclerosis. Assay: immunoSEQ multiplex PCR; the TCRdb copy retains only in-frame clones and omits some. The sample carries some 80,000 clones, under 95% recorded once. The sample here was peripheral blood, taken before pregnancy. These receptors all come from a female donor with multiple sclerosis, enrolled in a pregnancy study.

The chain is built from TRBV15 and TRBJ1-5; D gene ambiguous. The CDR3 spans 13 residues. In germline, CDR1 is LNHNV, CDR2 YYDKDF (reference sequence). Between the trimmed V and J ends, which lost 3 bases and 4 bases, there was a span of 7 bases. CDR3 in DNA: TGTGCCACCAGCAGCCCGGGGAATCAGCCCCAGCATTTT. Translation gives CATSSPGNQPQHF. Based on the CDR3 plus reference TRBV15 and TRBJ1-5, the full variable domain is DAMVIQNPRYQVTQFGKPVTLSCSQTLNHNVMYWYQQKSSQAPKLLFHYYDKDFNNEADTPDNFQSRRPNTSFCFLDIRSPGLGDTAMYLCATSSPGNQPQHFGDGTRLSIL.

The chain has TRBV5-4 and TRBJ1-3; D is unresolved. The CDR3 sequence is 14 residues long. In germline, CDR1 is SGHNT, CDR2 YYREEE (reference sequence). Trimming removed 6 bases from V and 2 bases from J, with 12 bases in between. The CDR3 loop reads CASTSGGTGNTIYF. CDR3 sequence (DNA): TGTGCCAGCACCTCCGGTGGTACTGGAAACACCATATATTTT.

This chain uses TRBV15 with TRBJ1-6; D ambiguous. The CDR3 extends over 13 amino acids. V lost 4 bases to trimming and J lost 9 bases, with 10 bases between them. Germline-derived CDR1 and CDR2 are LNHNV and YYDKDF (reference sequence). The CDR3 here is CATSTAGSSPLHF. DNA of the CDR3: TGTGCCACCAGCACGGCAGGCAGTTCACCCCTCCACTTT.

The genes are TRBV9 and TRBJ2-7; the match to TRBD1 covers 8 bases. There are 14 residues in the CDR3. V gave up 3 bases and J gave up 5 bases; unmatched junction bases: 7. The germline V gene encodes CDR1 SGDLS and CDR2 YYNGEE. The CDR3 region is CASSASRGPDEQYF. CDR3 DNA sequence: TGTGCCAGCAGCGCCTCCAGGGGGCCAGACGAGCAGTACTTC.

This sequence joins TRBV6-6 and TRBJ2-3; 10 bases line up with TRBD2. Germline values: CDR1 MNHNY, CDR2 SVGAGI (reference sequence). The CDR3 is 15 residues long. The ends lost 6 bases at V and 8 bases at J; junction bases unmatched: 11. The CDR3 DNA reads TGTGCCAGCAGCATACTAGCGGGGTGGTCCGGTACGCAGTATTTT. This encodes CASSILAGWSGTQYF.

This clone was detected many times. The chain has TRBV18 and TRBJ1-1; D is unclear. The CDR3 contains 12 residues. Germline loops: CDR1 KGHSH, CDR2 LQKENI. V gave up 5 bases and J gave up 0 bases, with 4 bases separating them. CDR3 region: CASSTVNTEAFF. For the CDR3, the DNA is TGTGCCAGCTCAACGGTGAACACTGAAGCTTTCTTT.

The chain carries TRBV4-1 and TRBJ2-3; D perhaps matches TRBD2 (6 bases). Looked up from germline, CDR1 is MGHRA and CDR2 is YSYEKL. The CDR3 consists of 14 residues. V lost 2 bases to trimming and J lost 4 bases, with 10 bases between them. The CDR3 region has the DNA TGCGCCAGCAGCCAACCTACTAGCTCAGATACGCAGTATTTT. This encodes CASSQPTSSDTQYF.

The V gene is TRBV10-3, the J gene TRBJ1-2, with 8 bases lining up with TRBD1. With V trimmed by 2 bases and J by 1 base, 3 bases remained unmatched. The CDR3 is made up of 15 amino acids. Germline V gene data show CDR1 as ENHRY and CDR2 as SYGVKD. The DNA for the CDR3 is TGTGCCATCAGTGAGGGACAGGGAGGTAACTATGGCTACACCTTC. This translates into CAISEGQGGNYGYTF.

This clone was seen once. This rearrangement joins TRBV10-3 to TRBJ2-3; 7 bases map to TRBD1. Unmatched junction bases numbered 16, after V lost 2 bases and J lost 11 bases. The CDR3 totals 16 residues. The germline gives CDR1 ENHRY, CDR2 SYGVKD. CDR3 nucleotides: TGTGCCATCAGTGAGCTCTCTGGACAGGTTGTTCATGAGCAGTATTTT. This encodes CAISELSGQVVHEQYF.

The chain uses TRBV2 and TRBJ1-5, with D possibly matching TRBD1 (6 bases). Germline CDR1 reads SNHLY; CDR2 reads FYNNEI. The CDR3 is 15 residues long. V was shortened by 2 bases and J by 7 bases, with 15 bases between the two germline ends. The CDR3 protein is CASSEIGNRVQPQHF. The CDR3, as DNA: TGTGCCAGCAGTGAAATAGGAAACAGGGTACAGCCCCAGCATTTT.

This clone came up once. This chain connects TRBV14 to TRBJ1-6; no reliable D call. V lost 0 bases and J lost 2, with 5 bases in between. CDR1 is SGHDN, CDR2 FVKESK, per germline. The CDR3 length is 15 residues. The CDR3, as DNA: TGTGCCAGCAGCCAAGAGGGCACCTATAATTCACCCCTCCACTTT. Translating gives CASSQEGTYNSPLHF.

This clone was counted once. V usage is TRBV25-1 and J usage is TRBJ2-2; 10 bases match TRBD1. The V gene's germline CDR1 is MGHDK and CDR2 SYGVNS. The CDR3 loop spans 15 amino acids. The J segment lost 7 bases and the V segment lost 5 bases, leaving 7 bases of the junction unmatched. The CDR3 nucleotides are TGTGCCAGCAGTAAAGGGACAGGGGATTTCGGGGAGCTGTTTTTT. Protein: CASSKGTGDFGELFF.

The chain combines TRBV6-1 with TRBJ2-7, with 8 bases lining up with TRBD1. V was clipped by 1 base and J by 3 bases; unmatched bases: 2. Germline CDR1 reads MNHNS; CDR2 reads SASEGT. CDR3 size: 14 residues. The CDR3 DNA is TGTGCCAGCAGTGAAGGGACAGGGAACTACGAGCAGTACTTC. Its translation: CASSEGTGNYEQYF.

The chain combines TRBV6-6 with TRBJ2-1; D possibly corresponds to TRBD2 (5 bases). Deletions cut 10 bases from V and 0 bases from J, with 13 bases between. This CDR3 is 14 amino acids long. CDR1 and CDR2 (germline): MNHNY, SVGAGI (reference sequence). CDR3 DNA sequence: TGTGCCACCGGACTGAACAGCTCCTACAATGAGCAGTTCTTC. Protein: CATGLNSSYNEQFF.

CDR3: CASSRGTNGGPLHF. The CDR3 bases are TGTGCCAGCAGCCGCGGGACGAATGGAGGACCCCTCCACTTT. The chain carries TRBV27 and TRBJ1-6; perhaps TRBD1 as D (5 bases). The CDR3 covers 14 residues. CDR1 MNHEY and CDR2 SMNVEV come from the germline V gene (reference sequence). V shed 6 bases and J shed 12 bases, with 18 bases lying between them.

This sequence joins TRBV2 and TRBJ2-5, with TRBD1 identical over 10 bases. V dropped 6 bases and J dropped 4; count of bases not matched to a gene: 8. Germline values: CDR1 SNHLY, CDR2 FYNNEI. The CDR3 is made up of 15 amino acids. The CDR3 coding sequence is TGTGCCAGCAGCCGACCGACAGGGGGCCTAGAGACCCAGTACTTC. Translation gives CASSRPTGGLETQYF.

This chain links TRBV6-5 with TRBJ1-1; possibly TRBD1 for D (5 bases). The CDR3 is 16 amino acids. CDR1 MNHEY and CDR2 SVGAGI come from the germline V gene. V was trimmed by 0 bases and J by 2 bases, leaving 13 bases between them. In DNA form, the CDR3 reads TGTGCCAGCAGTTACTCGTACAGGACGGTTAACACTGAAGCTTTCTTT. This sequence encodes CASSYSYRTVNTEAFF.

The genes are TRBV27 and TRBJ2-7; 11 nucleotides match TRBD1. J lost 1 base, V lost 0 bases, and 2 bases had no gene match. The CDR3 sequence is 16 residues long. Germline assignment: CDR1 MNHEY and CDR2 SMNVEV (reference sequence). The CDR3 region has the DNA TGTGCCAGCAGTTTATCGGGGACAGGGGGTTCCTACGAGCAGTACTTC. Its protein product is CASSLSGTGGSYEQYF.

The chain carries TRBV4-1 and TRBJ1-4, with a weak D call TRBD1 (6 bases). Germline loops: CDR1 MGHRA, CDR2 YSYEKL. Deletions cut 1 base from V and 5 bases from J, with 11 bases between. The length of the CDR3 is 15 residues. The CDR3 is CASSQGDTLNEKLFF. The CDR3 nucleotides read TGCGCCAGCAGCCAAGGGGACACTTTGAATGAAAAACTGTTTTTT.